The 23 T cell receptor beta chains reported below all come from one sample, sequenced in a study of T cells expressing NK-cell markers. One entry per CDR3 protein, without DNA, is what TCRdb gives after re-calling the 5' RACE reads. The sample shows roughly 350,000 distinct CDR3 sequences, and around 5.3% sits with its ten largest clones. Sequencing was performed on blood T cells: a sorted CD56 or NKG2C T cell subset, CD4+ or CD8+ T cells, or bulk PBMC T cells (not recorded which). These receptors were taken from a man aged 18 to 69 in good health.

The chain couples TRBV20-1 to TRBJ1-2; there is no DNA to check the TCRdb D call of TRBD1. CDR3 length equals 15 residues. Looked up from germline, CDR1 is DFQATT and CDR2 is SNEGSKA (reference sequence). CDR3 region: CSARPPGTGNYGYTF.

The genes are TRBV24-1 and TRBJ1-5. From germline, CDR1 is KGHDR and CDR2 SFDVKD. The CDR3 sequence is 14 residues long. The CDR3 sequence: CATSAVGSNQPQHF.

V usage is TRBV15 and J usage is TRBJ1-3. The CDR3 totals 18 residues. In germline, CDR1 is LNHNV, CDR2 YYDKDF (reference sequence). The CDR3 protein is CATSRERAWQTSGNTIYF.

The V call is TRBV6-1, the J call TRBJ2-1; there is no DNA to check the TCRdb D call of TRBD1. Germline V gene lookup returns CDR1 MNHNS and CDR2 SASEGT. The CDR3 length is 14 residues. The CDR3 here is CATRPGQVLNEQFF.

CDR3 loop: CASSRGRGGVRYEQYF. The chain combines TRBV7-9 with TRBJ2-7; TCRdb outputs TRBD1, but without DNA this stays unchecked. Looked up from germline, CDR1 is SEHNR and CDR2 is FQNEAQ (reference sequence). The CDR3 is made up of 16 amino acids.

V usage is TRBV10-3 and J usage is TRBJ2-3; TCRdb returns TRBD2, unconfirmable since there is no DNA. In germline, CDR1 is ENHRY, CDR2 SYGVKD. The CDR3 spans 15 residues. CDR3 sequence reads: CAISVAGGHADTQYF.

The rearrangement joins TRBV7-9 to TRBJ1-6; the D gene TCRdb calls, TRBD1, cannot be checked with no DNA. The V gene's germline CDR1 is SEHNR and CDR2 FQNEAQ (reference sequence). The CDR3 covers 16 residues. This CDR3 is CASSPGTGAANSPLHF.

The chain uses TRBV12-3 or TRBV12-4 and TRBJ1-1; no DNA is available, so the TRBD1 call from TCRdb remains unchecked. This CDR3 has 14 residues. Here the CDR3 reads CASLKGGGNTEAFF.

The chain combines TRBV28 with TRBJ2-7; TCRdb returns TRBD1, unconfirmable since there is no DNA. This CDR3 has 15 residues. CDR1 and CDR2 from the germline V gene are MDHEN and SYDVKM. CDR3: CASRSRRDSIYEQYF.

The chain uses TRBV12-3 or TRBV12-4 and TRBJ2-1; there is no DNA to check the TCRdb D call of TRBD1. The CDR3 length is 15 residues. The CDR3 region is CASSYRTGGYLEQFF.

The CDR3 loop is CASRGPQGEETQYF. V gene TRBV23-1 combines with J gene TRBJ2-5; TCRdb outputs TRBD1, but without DNA this stays unchecked. TRBV23-1 is noted as an ORF with a role that remains uncertain. The CDR3 has 14 amino acids.

CDR3 sequence reads: CATSDFGTAFVDYTF. V and J are TRBV24-1 and TRBJ1-2; no DNA is available, so the TRBD1 call from TCRdb remains unchecked. The CDR3 is made up of 15 amino acids. Germline assignment: CDR1 KGHDR and CDR2 SFDVKD.

This chain links TRBV4-2 with TRBJ2-2; no DNA is available, so the TRBD2 call from TCRdb remains unchecked. Per the germline V gene, CDR1 is LGHNA and CDR2 is YNFKEQ. This CDR3 contains 17 residues. CDR3: CASSQDWMGLDTGELFF.

The chain carries TRBV9 and TRBJ1-1; without DNA, the TCRdb call of TRBD1 cannot be checked. Germline V gene lookup returns CDR1 SGDLS and CDR2 YYNGEE. The CDR3 is 16 amino acids. The CDR3 loop reads CASAITLTGENTEAFF.

CDR3 loop: CASSYSVLRDAYEQYF. The chain recombines TRBV6-5 with TRBJ2-7; checking the TCRdb D call of TRBD1 is not possible without DNA. CDR3 size: 16 residues. Germline V gene lookup returns CDR1 MNHEY and CDR2 SVGAGI.

This sequence joins TRBV12-3 or TRBV12-4 and TRBJ2-7; TCRdb's assignment of TRBD1 cannot be checked, as there is no DNA. This CDR3 contains 19 residues. CDR3 loop: CASSLRSPGTGEPSYEQYF.

Here the CDR3 reads CASSQGQGGPETQYF. V is TRBV4-2 and J is TRBJ2-5; as DNA is missing, the TRBD1 call by TCRdb cannot be tested. The CDR3 loop spans 15 amino acids. CDR1 is LGHNA, CDR2 YNFKEQ, per germline.

The J gene is TRBJ2-7, the V gene TRBV6-1; TCRdb picks TRBD1, but there is no DNA to check that call. CDR3 length: 15 amino acids. In germline, CDR1 is MNHNS, CDR2 SASEGT. CDR3 in amino acids: CASIPNPRVSYEQYF.

The V gene is TRBV5-5, the J gene TRBJ2-4. This CDR3 is 14 amino acids long. CDR1 SGHKS and CDR2 YYEKEE come from the germline V gene (reference sequence). The CDR3 region is CASSLGRGWDIQYF.

The V call is TRBV20-1, the J call TRBJ1-5. The CDR3 totals 13 residues. The germline V gene has CDR1 DFQATT and CDR2 SNEGSKA (reference sequence). This CDR3 is CSARIRDYQPQHF.

V usage is TRBV10-3 and J usage is TRBJ1-1. Germline loops: CDR1 ENHRY, CDR2 SYGVKD. The CDR3 runs to 14 residues. This chain's CDR3 is CAIGGGPVSTEAFF.

The rearrangement joins TRBV10-3 to TRBJ2-7; TCRdb reports TRBD1, a call that lacks DNA to check it against. This CDR3 has 14 amino acids. Germline V gives CDR1 ENHRY, CDR2 SYGVKD. CDR3 loop: CAISSRDRTYEQYF.

CDR3 sequence reads: CASSEITQGKGNTIYF. The genes are TRBV7-9 and TRBJ1-3; TCRdb's D call of TRBD1 is untestable without DNA. From germline, CDR1 is SEHNR and CDR2 FQNEAQ (reference sequence). The CDR3 runs 16 residues.